Listed below are T cell receptor beta chains from one sample, sequenced in a study of Graves' ophthalmopathy and Graves' hyperthyroidism. TCRdb ran MiXCR on the multiplex PCR reads and lists one entry per CDR3 protein. The table shows about 210,000 distinct CDR3 sequences, with less than 30% occurring only once. The specimen was peripheral blood. The receptors were gathered from a man aged 45 to 65 with Graves' ophthalmopathy. Both conserved end residues are part of each CDR3.

v_gene	j_gene	CDR3aa
TRBV10-3	TRBJ2-7	CAISAGTGSTYEQYF
TRBV20-1	TRBJ1-5	CSPAGGLNQPQHF
TRBV28	TRBJ2-7	CASSLRAIFSYEQYF
TRBV5-4	TRBJ2-4	CASSLAGEGAKNIQYF
TRBV20-1	TRBJ1-1	CSARVGQSNTEAFF
TRBV20-1	TRBJ1-5	CSAREVVQGQPQHF
TRBV2	TRBJ2-7	CASSAGPGLGAYEQYF
TRBV12-3/TRBV12-4	TRBJ1-2	CASSLSGAGGGYTF
TRBV6-1	TRBJ1-3	CASSEGTSSGNTIYF
TRBV6-2/TRBV6-3	TRBJ2-2	CASSHIGLNTGELFF
TRBV12-3/TRBV12-4	TRBJ1-2	CASSQPGQGRYGYTF
TRBV12-3/TRBV12-4	TRBJ2-1	CASRAAPNEQFF
TRBV12-3/TRBV12-4	TRBJ2-7	CASRTSGTYEQYF
TRBV4-3	TRBJ1-5	CASSQDWDNSNQPQHF
TRBV6-1	TRBJ2-7	CASKGLANPYEQYF
TRBV29-1	TRBJ2-2	CSVEDGAGGTGELFF
TRBV7-9	TRBJ2-7	CASSPVQHEQYF
TRBV7-9	TRBJ2-7	CASSLVPSGSSYEQYF
TRBV20-1	TRBJ2-7	CSALDRGIGYEQYF
TRBV12-3/TRBV12-4	TRBJ2-7	CASRFVQGEQYF
TRBV27	TRBJ2-7	CASSLDQGGREQYF
TRBV30	TRBJ1-6	CAWSVLVDTSPLHF
TRBV19	TRBJ1-1	CASSRSNRGEVTEAFF
TRBV11-2	TRBJ2-7	CASSPNSGRPAYEQYF
TRBV7-2	TRBJ1-2	CASSVSRENYGYTF
TRBV7-2	TRBJ1-2	CASSLYGANYGYTF
TRBV6-5	TRBJ1-2	CASSRDREGGYTF
TRBV7-2	TRBJ2-7	CASSFGGSYEQYF
TRBV7-2	TRBJ1-5	CASSLGGERPQHF
TRBV18	TRBJ1-5	CASSPENSNQPQHF
TRBV29-1	TRBJ2-2	CSVDFASGTSTGELFF
TRBV15	TRBJ2-7	CATSRPSYEQYF
TRBV15	TRBJ2-7	CATSRDGGSLSDEQYF
TRBV7-2	TRBJ1-1	CASSWQANTEAFF
TRBV28	TRBJ2-7	CASRGQGLVSSYEQYF
TRBV28	TRBJ2-7	CASSSLAGGLYEQYF
TRBV3-1	TRBJ2-4	CASSQEGGRNIQYF
TRBV7-8	TRBJ2-7	CASSPRLTGEEQYF
TRBV7-8	TRBJ1-2	CASSARTIEKRNYGYTF
TRBV25-1	TRBJ2-7	CASRGTGETYEQYF
TRBV5-1	TRBJ1-2	CASSLGSGTGYGYTF
TRBV4-3	TRBJ2-2	CASSLEGEDTGELFF
TRBV6-6	TRBJ2-5	CASSRGTSGQETQYF
TRBV5-5	TRBJ2-5	CASRPLAGGQETQYF
TRBV20-1	TRBJ2-5	CSASGTSGRSQETQYF